This TCR beta chain was documented in a study of T cells after yellow fever vaccination. Study-wide results and caveats: Contamination of FACS-sorted repertoires by abundant clonotypes from the bulk population could occur.

This clonotype was detected many times. The antigen is unknown. The CDR3 contains 17 residues. V was clipped by 5 bases and J by 6 bases; unmatched bases: 13. The germline V gene encodes CDR1 SSHAT and CDR2 FNYEAQ (reference sequence). TCRdb re-called the 5' RACE reads with MiXCR, one entry per CDR3 protein. There are some 97,000 distinct CDR3 sequences in the sample; about 5.8% occur only once, and about two fifths lies in the top ten. Material: CD8+ T cells sorted from PBMCs, obtained 10 days after the yellow fever booster vaccination. The TCR was taken from a man between 18 and 29 years old who received the YFV17D yellow fever vaccine. V and J are TRBV7-7 and TRBJ2-1; TRBD2 matches 10 bases. CDR3 residues: CASSHDSGGTLSNEQFF. CDR3 nucleotide sequence: TGTGCCAGCAGCCACGATAGCGGGGGGACCCTTAGCAATGAGCAGTTCTTC.